The 8 T cell receptor beta chains below come from one sample, sequenced in a study of beta chain features in type 1 diabetes. Every bit of the isolated RNA underwent reverse transcription, so sequencing read expressed TCRB transcripts. Measured with immunoSEQ multiplex PCR; TCRdb has only the in-frame clones, and not every one. The sample yields around 500,000 clones, about an eighth seen once. Material for sequencing was naive CD4+ T cells from blood. These TCRs come from a young woman in good health.

This clone showed up just a few times. This rearrangement joins TRBV14 to TRBJ1-6; 8 bases fit TRBD1. This CDR3 has 15 residues. Germline trimming cut 4 bases from V and 8 bases from J; bases unmatched to any gene: 7. CDR1 is SGHDN, CDR2 FVKESK, per germline. Here the CDR3 reads CASSLRGPRDSPLHF. The CDR3 DNA reads as TGTGCCAGCAGCCTCAGGGGGCCAAGGGATTCACCCCTCCACTTT.

CDR3 amino acids: CASSLDRGLGDTQYF. The CDR3 DNA sequence: TGTGCCAGCAGCCTGGACAGGGGGCTTGGGGATACGCAGTATTTT. V is TRBV5-4 and J is TRBJ2-3; TRBD1 agrees at 11 bases. Trimming at V came to 4 bases and at J to 6 bases, leaving 7 bases not matched to a gene. Germline V gives CDR1 SGHNT, CDR2 YYREEE (reference sequence). The CDR3 has 15 amino acids.

This rearrangement joins TRBV7-8 to TRBJ2-7; the D gene is possibly TRBD1 (6 bases). The V and J ends lost 5 bases and 3 bases respectively, with 11 bases between them. Germline lookup yields CDR1 SGHVS and CDR2 FQNEAQ. The CDR3 is 13 residues long. CDR3 sequence reads: CASSRTDLYEQYV. In DNA form, the CDR3 reads TGTGCCAGCAGCCGGACAGACCTCTACGAGCAGTACGTC.

This clone was counted between two and nine times. J is TRBJ1-1 and V is TRBV7-9, with D possibly TRBD1 on 6 matching bases. V was trimmed by 5 bases and J by 2 bases, leaving 12 bases between them. Germline CDR1 reads SEHNR; CDR2 reads FQNEAQ (reference sequence). CDR3 length equals 14 residues. The CDR3: CASSEKGGNTEAFF. The CDR3 DNA sequence: TGTGCCAGCAGCGAAAAGGGGGGAAACACTGAAGCTTTCTTT.

This clone was counted only a few times. This chain joins TRBV7-9 and TRBJ1-2, with D uncertain. CDR1 and CDR2 (germline): SEHNR, FQNEAQ (reference sequence). V lost 5 bases and J lost 6, with 16 bases in between. The CDR3 runs to 14 residues. The CDR3 here is CASSHRKREDGYTF. DNA for the CDR3: TGTGCCAGCAGCCATAGAAAAAGGGAGGATGGCTACACCTTC.

Only a few counts were recorded for this clone. CDR3 coding DNA: TGTGCCAGCAGAGAAATAACAGGGCCTCTCGATGAGCAGTTCTTC. Residues: CASREITGPLDEQFF. The rearrangement joins TRBV7-8 to TRBJ2-1, with D possibly TRBD1 on 6 matching bases. The ends were cut back, 6 bases at V and 8 bases at J, with 20 bases in the middle. CDR3 length equals 15 residues. Per germline, CDR1 SGHVS and CDR2 FQNEAQ. Filled out from reference TRBV7-8 and TRBJ2-1, the complete variable domain reads GAGVSQSPRYKVAKRGQDVALRCDPISGHVSLFWYQQALGQGPEFLTYFQNEAQLDKSGLPSDRFFAERPEGSVSTLKIQRTQQEDSAVYLCASREITGPLDEQFFGPGTRLTVL.

Of note for this clone: Different DNA sequences within this sample yield the same CDR3. The V call is TRBV7-9, the J call TRBJ2-3; 13 positions agree with TRBD2. This CDR3 comprises 16 residues. From germline, CDR1 is SEHNR and CDR2 FQNEAQ (reference sequence). V shed 5 bases and J 3 bases; nucleotides not matched to a gene: 5. The CDR3 protein is CASSPGLAGSTDTQYF. In DNA, the CDR3 is TGTGCCAGCAGCCCGGGACTAGCGGGAAGTACAGATACGCAGTATTTT.

In DNA form, the CDR3 reads TGTGCCAGCAGCGTAGGAATGGGCCGTGGCGGGAGAGCCACAGATACGCAGTATTTT. This translates into CASSVGMGRGGRATDTQYF. The chain carries TRBV9 and TRBJ2-3, with 7 bases that match TRBD2. Trimming cost V 0 bases and J 2 bases; bases outside gene matches: 15. There are 19 residues in the CDR3. CDR1 and CDR2 (germline): SGDLS, YYNGEE.